This entry features one T cell receptor beta chain sequence. Its antigen is not known. The data are from a study of cytomegalovirus exposure and HLA in healthy donors. As for the study in general: Earlier work reported 95 million to 130 million unique TCR beta sequences from 150 million to 200 million T cells. Study-level points and caveats: Analysis was carried out at a later point, and it linked a missense DCLRE1C variant to TCR beta V- and J-gene trimming. Presence/absence results assume similar sequencing depth per donor, which may not hold.

The junction had 10 bases not matched to a gene; V was cut back by 3 bases and J by 1 base. Germline V gene sequence: CDR1 SGHRS, CDR2 YFSETQ. This CDR3 region has 17 residues. Use of 60 Vbeta and 13 Jbeta primers characterized the PCR. Repertoires were generated with immunoSEQ multiplex PCR, while TCRdb's copy carries only in-frame clones and drops some. The sample holds 85,000 to 100,000 clones, approximately 70% seen once. The V gene is TRBV5-1, the J gene TRBJ2-3; TRBD1 matches 8 bases. This receptor was obtained from a man aged 50-60 years in good health and CMV-seronegative. Sequenced input: PBMCs. The CDR3 spells CASSSIPRGLGTDTQYF. Here the CDR3 DNA reads TGCGCCAGCAGCTCGATCCCCAGGGGGCTTGGCACAGATACGCAGTATTTT.